Reported below is one T cell receptor (beta chain). This sample is part of a study of Tregs in tolerant kidney transplant recipients. Germline values: CDR1 MNHNY, CDR2 SVGAGI (reference sequence). V lost 6 bases, J lost 5 bases, and 5 bases stayed unmatched. This CDR3 has 14 amino acids. Unstimulated regulatory T cells (CD4+CD25+CD127-), CD4+CD25- non-regulatory cells, CD4 and CD8 cells were FACS-sorted from thawed PBMCs. Clones were sequenced by immunoSEQ multiplex PCR, and TCRdb holds only the in-frame ones, with some missing. The data contain about 73,000 clones, approximately 98% of them seen just once; the ten biggest clones take up 0.55% to 0.6%.

This TCR derives from a human donor who received a combined kidney and bone marrow transplant. The V gene is TRBV6-6, the J gene TRBJ1-5; 9 nucleotides match TRBD1. This sample comprised CD4+ T cells from blood, obtained before the transplant. CDR3 bases: TGTGCCAGCAGATCTGACAGGGGGTATCAGCCCCAGCATTTT. Protein: CASRSDRGYQPQHF.